This TCR beta chain is from a study of blood T cell repertoires in COVID-19. Here immunoSEQ multiplex PCR was the method, and the copy in TCRdb shows in-frame clones only, minus some. The repertoire holds some 200,000 clones, with about nine tenths as singletons. The germline V gene has CDR1 SNHLY and CDR2 FYNNEI. CDR3 length: 15 residues. The V segment lost 5 bases and the J segment 9 bases; nucleotides outside the gene matches: 7. Resolution of symptoms, clearance, or two negative PCRs was present in recovered Cohort 3 donors. This chain uses TRBV2 with TRBJ2-1; 13 positions match TRBD2. This TCR derives from a woman younger than 45 who had recovered from COVID-19. Sequences were obtained from PBMCs or T cells enriched from blood (not recorded which). Here the CDR3 reads CASSSGTSGIIEQFF. CDR3 nucleotides: TGTGCCAGCAGTTCCGGGACTAGCGGGATCATTGAGCAGTTCTTC.